This TCR beta chain was captured in a study of blood T cell repertoires in COVID-19. Study as a whole: Sites across the United States, Italy and Spain contributed samples from acute and convalescent COVID-19. T cells, B-cell-depleted T cells, or PBMCs supplied cDNA or gDNA.

Assignments of participants to cohorts depended upon their own reported clinical history. What the recovered Cohort 3 donors had was two negative PCRs, clearance, or symptom resolution. As for this clone: The junction differs from germline at one of its ends, possibly a read error.

Germline CDR1 is MNHNS and CDR2 is SASEGT. The CDR3 spans 11 residues. Using immunoSEQ multiplex PCR, the repertoire was profiled, and TCRdb retains in-frame clones only, with some absent. Among under 300,000 clones listed, 85% to 90% were seen once. The TCR was taken from a middle-aged man who had recovered from COVID-19. V usage is TRBV6-1 and J usage is TRBJ2-7, with 8 bases fitting TRBD2. The sequenced material came from PBMCs or T cells enriched from blood (not recorded which). CDR3 sequence reads: CASSDPGGQAF. DNA for the CDR3: TGTGCCAGCAGTGATCCGGGGGGGCAAGCCTTC.